A selection of T cell receptor beta chains follows, all from one sample in a study of T cell responses to AZD1222 COVID-19 vaccine. TCRdb's copy holds only in-frame clones and misses some; the assay was immunoSEQ multiplex PCR. This table holds under 150,000 clones, around 92% found once. This sample comprised peripheral blood, obtained 28 days after the second AZD1222 dose. The receptors were gathered from an adult who received the AZD1222 COVID-19 vaccine. The CDR3 runs from the conserved cysteine through the conserved F or W. D genes are given only for firm matches. Size tells how often a clone was seen (once, few, many) or the class of an expanded clone, and some rows leave it out.

D gene	V gene	J gene	clone size	CDR3 protein	CDR3 DNA
TRBD2	TRBV19	TRBJ2-1	NA	CASSINLAGEQFF	TGTGCCAGTAGTATTAACTTAGCGGGTGAGCAGTTCTTC
TRBD1	TRBV30	TRBJ1-2	NA	CAFFLGQGNYGYTF	TGTGCCTTCTTTTTGGGACAGGGAAACTATGGCTACACCTTC
NA	TRBV11-2	TRBJ1-4	NA	CASSLGNGEKLFF	TGTGCCAGCAGCTTAGGGAATGGTGAAAAACTGTTTTTT
NA	TRBV7-9	TRBJ1-2	NA	CAIERGLGGYTF	TGTGCCATTGAGAGGGGGTTAGGAGGCTACACCTTC
NA	TRBV19	TRBJ1-6	NA	CASSIVGGGYSPLHF	TGTGCCAGTAGTATCGTCGGCGGAGGATACTCACCCCTCCACTTT
NA	TRBV6-5	TRBJ2-3	NA	CASSRGPLMGTQYF	TGTGCCAGCAGCCGCGGACCTCTGATGGGTACGCAGTATTTT
TRBD1	TRBV6-6	TRBJ1-2	NA	CASSNEDRGTYGYTF	TGTGCCAGCAGTAACGAGGACAGGGGGACGTATGGCTACACCTTC
NA	TRBV2	TRBJ1-6	NA	CASSEGDPNLAPLHF	TGTGCCAGCAGTGAAGGAGATCCAAATCTAGCACCCCTCCACTTT
NA	TRBV7-9	TRBJ1-2	NA	CASSSKGPNGYTF	TGTGCCAGCAGCTCGAAGGGACCGAATGGCTACACCTTC
NA	TRBV19	TRBJ2-1	NA	CASSIVNNEQFF	TGTGCCAGTAGTATAGTAAACAATGAGCAGTTCTTC
TRBD2	TRBV30	TRBJ2-1	once	CAWRLAGARNEQFF	TGTGCCTGGAGGTTAGCGGGAGCTAGGAATGAGCAGTTCTTC
TRBD1	TRBV2	TRBJ1-1	NA	CASSTRQGPFFNTEAFF	TGTGCCAGCAGTACCCGACAGGGTCCCTTTTTTAACACTGAAGCTTTCTTT
TRBD2	TRBV3-1/TRBV3-2	TRBJ2-2	NA	CASSQDPSGRYTGELFF	TGTGCCAGCAGCCAAGATCCTAGCGGGAGGTACACCGGGGAGCTGTTTTTT
NA	TRBV13	TRBJ1-1	NA	CASSLAGSRDTEAFF	TGTGCCAGCAGCTTAGCGGGGTCCCGGGACACTGAAGCTTTCTTT
NA	TRBV30	TRBJ2-5	NA	CAWSVGGTKETQYF	TGTGCCTGGAGTGTAGGCGGTACTAAAGAGACCCAGTACTTC
TRBD2	TRBV19	TRBJ2-5	NA	CASSRGLAVQETQYF	TGTGCCAGTAGTAGGGGACTAGCGGTACAAGAGACCCAGTACTTC
NA	TRBV3-1/TRBV3-2	TRBJ1-3	NA	CASSPLGAYSGNTIYF	TGTGCCAGCAGCCCTCTCGGGGCGTACTCTGGAAACACCATATATTTT
TRBD1	TRBV10-3	TRBJ1-4	NA	CAISAQGEGEKLFF	TGTGCCATCAGTGCGCAGGGGGAGGGAGAAAAACTGTTTTTT
NA	TRBV3-1/TRBV3-2	TRBJ1-3	NA	CASSPGHSGNTIYF	TGTGCCAGCAGCCCAGGGCACTCTGGAAACACCATATATTTT
TRBD1	TRBV9	TRBJ1-6	NA	CASSPRQGEPNSPLHF	TGTGCCAGCAGCCCCCGTCAGGGGGAGCCTAATTCACCCCTCCACTTT
TRBD1	TRBV7-2	TRBJ1-5	NA	CASSPGTENQPQHF	TGTGCCAGCAGCCCAGGGACAGAAAATCAGCCCCAGCATTTT
NA	TRBV9	TRBJ2-3	NA	CASSPSTDTQYF	TGTGCCAGCAGCCCGAGCACAGATACGCAGTATTTT
NA	TRBV30	TRBJ1-5	once	CAWSGQGDRQPQHF	TGTGCCTGGAGTGGTCAAGGGGATAGGCAGCCCCAGCATTTT
TRBD2	TRBV9	TRBJ2-5	NA	CASSVATAGGLETQYF	TGTGCCAGCAGCGTAGCTACAGCGGGGGGGCTGGAGACCCAGTACTTC
NA	TRBV18	TRBJ2-2	NA	CASSPIPGLSMGELFF	TGTGCCAGCTCACCTATACCAGGGCTGTCGATGGGGGAGCTGTTTTTT
NA	TRBV7-9	TRBJ2-2	NA	CASSIQVNTGELFF	TGTGCCAGCAGCATACAGGTTAACACCGGGGAGCTGTTTTTT
NA	TRBV18	TRBJ1-1	NA	CASSPQGTAFF	TGTGCCAGCTCACCACAGGGAACCGCTTTCTTT
TRBD2	TRBV11-3	TRBJ2-2	NA	CASSFVRGGTGELFF	TGTGCCAGCAGCTTCGTTCGGGGGGGCACCGGGGAGCTGTTTTTT
NA	TRBV7-9	TRBJ2-3	NA	CASSLDIVPRAATDTQYF	TGTGCCAGCAGCTTAGATATAGTTCCCCGGGCCGCCACAGATACGCAGTATTTT
NA	TRBV29-1	TRBJ1-6	NA	CSVTVGNSPLHF	TGCAGCGTCACAGTGGGGAATTCACCCCTCCACTTT
TRBD2	TRBV10-3	TRBJ2-2	NA	CAIRPSGGADTGELFF	TGTGCCATCAGACCCAGCGGGGGGGCCGACACCGGGGAGCTGTTTTTT
NA	TRBV19	TRBJ1-5	NA	CAGTPSTPGGGNQPQHF	TGTGCCGGAACTCCCTCCACTCCGGGGGGCGGCAATCAGCCCCAGCATTTT
NA	TRBV6-5	TRBJ2-5	NA	CASSYPGGGNQETQYF	TGTGCCAGCAGTTACCCCGGGGGCGGGAACCAAGAGACCCAGTACTTC
NA	TRBV2	TRBJ1-2	NA	CASSEQGTRYGYTF	TGTGCCAGCAGTGAGCAGGGGACCAGGTATGGCTACACCTTC
TRBD1	TRBV19	TRBJ1-1	NA	CASSIGGRGRSEAFF	TGTGCCAGTAGTATCGGGGGCAGGGGGAGATCTGAAGCTTTCTTT
NA	TRBV5-1	TRBJ2-1	NA	CASSAGPDRLEQFF	TGCGCCAGCAGCGCGGGACCCGACAGGCTTGAGCAGTTCTTC
NA	TRBV4-1	TRBJ1-4	NA	CASSQDGGVEKLFF	TGCGCCAGCAGCCAAGATGGGGGGGTTGAAAAACTGTTTTTT
NA	TRBV18	TRBJ2-5	NA	CASSPPGEETQYF	TGTGCCAGCTCACCACCGGGTGAAGAGACCCAGTACTTC
NA	TRBV7-2	TRBJ2-3	NA	CASSALGGEDTQYF	TGTGCCAGCAGCGCGCTAGGGGGGGAAGATACGCAGTATTTT
NA	TRBV9	TRBJ2-2	NA	CASSAEPTGRAGELFF	TGTGCCAGCAGCGCGGAGCCAACAGGGAGGGCCGGGGAGCTGTTTTTT
TRBD2	TRBV5-4	TRBJ2-3	NA	CASSLATLAGGRDTQYF	TGTGCCAGCAGCTTGGCAACGCTAGCGGGGGGGCGAGATACGCAGTATTTT
NA	TRBV5-1	TRBJ1-1	NA	CASSTRPGTGGVHTEAFF	TGCGCCAGCAGCACGCGTCCCGGGACGGGAGGGGTTCACACTGAAGCTTTCTTT
NA	TRBV10-3	TRBJ1-1	NA	CAIRKDGNTEAFF	TGTGCCATCAGAAAGGACGGGAACACTGAAGCTTTCTTT